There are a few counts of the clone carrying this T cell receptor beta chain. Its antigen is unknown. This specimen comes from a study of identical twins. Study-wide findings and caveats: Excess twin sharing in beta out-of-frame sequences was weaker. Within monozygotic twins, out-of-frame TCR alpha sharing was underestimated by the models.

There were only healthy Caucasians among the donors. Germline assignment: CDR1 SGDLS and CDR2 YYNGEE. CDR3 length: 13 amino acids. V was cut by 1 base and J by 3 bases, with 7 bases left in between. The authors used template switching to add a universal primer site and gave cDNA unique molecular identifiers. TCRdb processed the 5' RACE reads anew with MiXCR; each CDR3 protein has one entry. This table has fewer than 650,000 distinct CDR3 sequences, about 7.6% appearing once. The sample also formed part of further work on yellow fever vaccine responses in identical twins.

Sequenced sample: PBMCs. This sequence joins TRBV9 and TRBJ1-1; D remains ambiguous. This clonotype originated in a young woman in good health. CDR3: CASSVRVDTEAFF. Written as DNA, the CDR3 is TGTGCCAGCAGCGTACGTGTGGACACTGAAGCTTTCTTT.